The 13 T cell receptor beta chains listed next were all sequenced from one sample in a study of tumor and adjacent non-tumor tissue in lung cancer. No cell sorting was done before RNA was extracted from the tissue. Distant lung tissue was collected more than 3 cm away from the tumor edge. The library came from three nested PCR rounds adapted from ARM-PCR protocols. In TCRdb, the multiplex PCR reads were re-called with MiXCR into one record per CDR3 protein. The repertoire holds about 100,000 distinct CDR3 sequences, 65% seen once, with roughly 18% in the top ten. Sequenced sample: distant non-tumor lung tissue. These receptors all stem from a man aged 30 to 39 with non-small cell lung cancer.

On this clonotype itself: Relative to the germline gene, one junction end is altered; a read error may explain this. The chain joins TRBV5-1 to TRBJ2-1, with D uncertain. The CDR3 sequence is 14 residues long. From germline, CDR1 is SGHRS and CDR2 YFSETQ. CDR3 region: CANSLGGSSNEQFF. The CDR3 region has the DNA TGCGCCAACTCCCTGGGCGGTTCATCCAATGAGCAGTTCTTT.

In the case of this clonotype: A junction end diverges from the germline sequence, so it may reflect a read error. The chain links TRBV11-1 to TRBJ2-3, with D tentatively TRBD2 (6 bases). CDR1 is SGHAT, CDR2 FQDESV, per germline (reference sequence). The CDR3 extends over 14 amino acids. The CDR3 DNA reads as TGTGCCAACAGCTTCCTAGCGTGGGAAGATACGCAGTATTTT. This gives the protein CANSFLAWEDTQYF.

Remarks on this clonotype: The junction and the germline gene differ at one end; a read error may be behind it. This CDR3 is CGASSGSEQYF. CDR3 DNA: TGCGGAGCTTCTAGCGGGAGCGAGCAGTACTTT. The rearrangement joins TRBV20-1 to TRBJ2-7, with 10 bases aligning to TRBD2. The germline gives CDR1 DFQATT, CDR2 SNEGSKA (reference sequence). The CDR3 loop spans 11 amino acids.

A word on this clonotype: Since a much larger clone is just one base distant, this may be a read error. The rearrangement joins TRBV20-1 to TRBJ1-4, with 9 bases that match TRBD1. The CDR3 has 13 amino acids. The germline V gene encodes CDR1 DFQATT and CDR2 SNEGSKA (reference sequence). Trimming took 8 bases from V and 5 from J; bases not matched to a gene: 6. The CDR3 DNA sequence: TGCAGTACTACCGGGACAGGGAATGAAAAACTGTTTTTT. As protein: CSTTGTGNEKLFF.

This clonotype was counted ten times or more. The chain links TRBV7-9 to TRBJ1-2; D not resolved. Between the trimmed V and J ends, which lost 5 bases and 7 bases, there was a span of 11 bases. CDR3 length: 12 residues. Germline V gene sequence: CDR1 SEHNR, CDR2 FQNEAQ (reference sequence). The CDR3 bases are TGTGCCAGCAGCATCAATAAAGGTGGCTACACCTTC. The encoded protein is CASSINKGGYTF.

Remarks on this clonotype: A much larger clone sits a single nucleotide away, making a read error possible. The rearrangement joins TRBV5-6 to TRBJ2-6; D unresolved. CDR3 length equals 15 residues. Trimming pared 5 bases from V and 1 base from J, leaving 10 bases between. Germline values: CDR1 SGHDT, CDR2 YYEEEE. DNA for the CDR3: TGTGCCAGCAGATGGCGCCCTTCTGGGGCCAACGTCCTGACTTTC. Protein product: CASRWRPSGANVLTF.

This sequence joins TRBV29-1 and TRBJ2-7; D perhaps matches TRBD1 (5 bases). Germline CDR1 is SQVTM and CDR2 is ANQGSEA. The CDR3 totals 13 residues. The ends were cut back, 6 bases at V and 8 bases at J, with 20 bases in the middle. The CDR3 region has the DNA TGCAGCGTCCGTCATGAGCAGGGATACAAGCAGTACTTC. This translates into CSVRHEQGYKQYF.

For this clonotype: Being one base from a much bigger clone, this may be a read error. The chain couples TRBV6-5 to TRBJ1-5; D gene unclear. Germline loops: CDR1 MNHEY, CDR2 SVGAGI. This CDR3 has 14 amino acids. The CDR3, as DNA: TGTGCCAGCAGACCCAACAGCGTAAATCAGTCCCAGCATTTT. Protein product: CASRPNSVNQSQHF.

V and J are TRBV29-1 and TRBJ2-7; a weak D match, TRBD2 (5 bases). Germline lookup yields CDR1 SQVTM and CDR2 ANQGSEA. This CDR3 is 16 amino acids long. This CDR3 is CSVRDSVDFPFYEQYF. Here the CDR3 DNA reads TGCAGTGTTCGAGATAGCGTGGACTTTCCTTTCTACGAGCAGTACTTC.

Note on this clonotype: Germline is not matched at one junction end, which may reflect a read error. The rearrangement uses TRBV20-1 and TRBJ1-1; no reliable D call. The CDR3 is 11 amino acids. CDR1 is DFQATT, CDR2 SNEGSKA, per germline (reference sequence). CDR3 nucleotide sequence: TGCATTGCTACTCCTGGACCTGAAGCTTTCTTT. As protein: CIATPGPEAFF.

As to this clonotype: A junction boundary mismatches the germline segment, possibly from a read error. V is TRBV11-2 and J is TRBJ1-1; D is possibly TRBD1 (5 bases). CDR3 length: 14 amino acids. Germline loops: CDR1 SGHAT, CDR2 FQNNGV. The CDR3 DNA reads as TGTACCAGCAACCGGGACGGGATGAACACTGAAGCTTTCTTT. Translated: CTSNRDGMNTEAFF. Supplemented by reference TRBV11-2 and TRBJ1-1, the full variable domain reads EAGVAQSPRYKIIEKRQSVAFWCNPISGHATLYWYQQILGQGPKLLIQFQNNGVVDDSQLPKDRFSAERLKGVDSTLKIQPAKLEDSAVYLCTSNRDGMNTEAFFGQGTRLTVV.

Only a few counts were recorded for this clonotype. The DNA for the CDR3 is TGTGCCACCAGTGATCTAGCGGACTCCTACAATGAGCAGTTCTTC. This encodes CATSDLADSYNEQFF. This chain links TRBV24-1 with TRBJ2-1, with 7 positions matching TRBD2. Germline CDR1 reads KGHDR; CDR2 reads SFDVKD. The trim removed 3 bases at V and 0 bases at J, leaving 1 base unmatched. The CDR3 spans 15 residues.

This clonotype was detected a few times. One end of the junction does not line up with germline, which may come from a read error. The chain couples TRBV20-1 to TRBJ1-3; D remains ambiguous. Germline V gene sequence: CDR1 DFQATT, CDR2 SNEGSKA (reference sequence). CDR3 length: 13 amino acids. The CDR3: CSAKQHPGNTIFF. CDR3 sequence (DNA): TGCAGTGCTAAGCAACATCCTGGAAACACCATATTTTTT.